Listed below are T cell receptor beta chains from one sample, sequenced in a study of OX40 agonist ivuxolimab in advanced cancers. Clones were read by immunoSEQ multiplex PCR, and TCRdb kept only the in-frame ones, dropping some. Of around 70,000 clones listed, approximately 80% were seen once; the top ten hold over 4.5%. Source: CD4+ or CD8+ T cells sorted from blood, taken in a trial of the OX40 agonist ivuxolimab. The receptors were gathered from an adult with an advanced solid tumor such as melanoma, head and neck, liver or kidney cancer. Each CDR3 is given with its conserved first and last residue. The order of the fields is clone size, D gene, V gene, J gene, CDR3 DNA, CDR3 protein. The D gene is left open where the match is weak. Clone size appears in some rows only: once, few, many, or a class for an expanded clone.

>once|-|TRBV28|TRBJ1-4
TGTGCCAGCACTCCGGTGACAGCTGGGGACTCTAATGAAAAACTGTTTTTT
CASTPVTAGDSNEKLFF
>-|-|TRBV7-8|TRBJ1-6
TGTGCCAGCAGCTTAGTCTCCCCCGGACCCTATAATTCACCCCTCCACTTT
CASSLVSPGPYNSPLHF
>-|-|TRBV2|TRBJ1-6
TGTGCCAGCAAGACAGAGAGCTCCTATAATTCACCCCTCCACTTT
CASKTESSYNSPLHF
>-|-|TRBV6-6|TRBJ1-6
TGTGCCAGCAGTTACGGAGACAGACATAATTCACCCCTCCACTTT
CASSYGDRHNSPLHF
>-|-|TRBV6-7|TRBJ1-6
TGTGCCAGCAGTTACGAGGGTTTCTATAATTCACCCCTCCACTTT
CASSYEGFYNSPLHF
>-|-|TRBV30|TRBJ2-7
TGTGCCTGGAGTGTCCCGACCGCAAGCTCCTACGAGCAGTACTTC
CAWSVPTASSYEQYF
>few|TRBD2|TRBV7-6|TRBJ2-1
TGTGCCAGCAGCCCACAGCCTAGCGGGGGGGCCCCCTACAATGAGCAGTTCTTC
CASSPQPSGGAPYNEQFF
>once|-|TRBV28|TRBJ1-1
TGTGCCAGCAGACAGGGATGGGGTGTTGGCACTGAAGCTTTCTTT
CASRQGWGVGTEAFF
>-|TRBD2|TRBV13|TRBJ2-3
TGTGCCAGCAGCTTCCCGCGGGGGGGTAACACAGATACGCAGTATTTT
CASSFPRGGNTDTQYF
>-|TRBD2|TRBV6-5|TRBJ2-1
TGTGCCAGCAGTACTAGCGGCTTTTACAATGAGCAGTTCTTC
CASSTSGFYNEQFF
>-|-|TRBV21-1|TRBJ2-2
TGTGCCAGCAGTCGACTAGCGGGAGGCTTTACCGGGGAGCTGTTTTTT
CASSRLAGGFTGELFF
>-|-|TRBV6-6|TRBJ1-2
TGTGCCAGCAGTTACTCTGGTGCCAGCTATGGCTACACCTTC
CASSYSGASYGYTF
>-|-|TRBV6-5|TRBJ1-1
TGTGCCAGCAGTTACTCTGGCAGGGGAGGAACTGAAGCTTTCTTT
CASSYSGRGGTEAFF
>-|TRBD1|TRBV30|TRBJ2-5
TGTGCCTGGAGTTCAGGACAGGGGGGAACATTGGAGACCCAGTACTTC
CAWSSGQGGTLETQYF